Here is one T cell receptor (beta chain) with its context. The data stem from a study of blood T cell repertoires in COVID-19. For the study at large: The United States, Italy and Spain were the sources of the acute and convalescent COVID-19 samples. The analysed material was cDNA or gDNA that came from T cells, B-cell-depleted T cells, or PBMCs.

Repertoires were generated with immunoSEQ multiplex PCR, while TCRdb's copy carries only in-frame clones and drops some. Seen here are about 190,000 clones, more than 75% observed once, and the top ten hold around 5.7%. V lost 3 bases to trimming and J lost 5 bases, with 14 bases between them. The CDR3 covers 16 residues. CDR1 LGHDT and CDR2 YNNKEL come from the germline V gene (reference sequence). Everyone who took part was roughly 18 to 100 years old, and they came from about 25 US areas. Cohorts were based on clinical histories the participants reported. The genes are TRBV3-1 (or the pseudogene TRBV3-2) and TRBJ1-6, with a tentative D call TRBD1 (6 bases). This receptor was taken from a man aged 40-49 years with acute COVID-19. The sequenced material came from PBMCs or T cells enriched from blood (not recorded which). CDR3: CASSQGQGLNNSPLHF. In DNA form, the CDR3 reads TGTGCCAGCAGCCAGGGGCAGGGGCTAAATAATTCACCCCTCCACTTT.